One T cell receptor beta chain is described in this entry. Its antigen is as yet unknown. TCRdb re-derived calls from the 5' RACE reads in MiXCR, one entry per CDR3 protein. This table holds roughly 290,000 distinct CDR3 sequences, under 9% found once. The data were obtained in a study of identical twins. This CDR3 is 14 amino acids long. Germline loops: CDR1 SGHTA, CDR2 FQGNSA. V dropped 4 bases and J dropped 8; count of bases not matched to a gene: 8. The study's findings and limits: Memory repertoires showed no such pattern, whereas abundant cord blood beta clonotypes carried fewer insertions. Invariant MAIT and iNKT cells are populations that could partly confound zero-insertion analyses.

The sample was also reused in another study, on yellow fever vaccine responses in identical twins.

This rearrangement joins TRBV7-2 to TRBJ2-1, with 7 bases fitting TRBD2. Specimen: memory (CD45RO+) T cells sorted from blood. The source of this sequence is a woman aged 18-29 years in good health. The CDR3 loop reads CASSSSLSGDEQFF. The DNA of the CDR3 is TGTGCCAGCAGCTCGTCCTTAAGCGGGGATGAGCAGTTCTTC.